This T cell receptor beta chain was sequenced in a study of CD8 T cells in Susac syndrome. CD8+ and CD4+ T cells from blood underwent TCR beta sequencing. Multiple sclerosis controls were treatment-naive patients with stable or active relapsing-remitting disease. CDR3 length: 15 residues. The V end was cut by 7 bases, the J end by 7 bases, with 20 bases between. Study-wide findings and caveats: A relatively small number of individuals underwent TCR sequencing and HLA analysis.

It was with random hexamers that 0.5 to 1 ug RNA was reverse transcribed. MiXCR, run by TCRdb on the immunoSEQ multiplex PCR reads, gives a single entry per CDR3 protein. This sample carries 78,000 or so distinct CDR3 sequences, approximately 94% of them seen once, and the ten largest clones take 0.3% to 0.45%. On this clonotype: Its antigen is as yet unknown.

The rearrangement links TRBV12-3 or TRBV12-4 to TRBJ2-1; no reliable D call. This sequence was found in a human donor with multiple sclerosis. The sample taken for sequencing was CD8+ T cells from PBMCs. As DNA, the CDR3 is TGTGCCAGCATTAGGATCAACGAAGTCGGGAATGAGCAGTTCTTC. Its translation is CASIRINEVGNEQFF.